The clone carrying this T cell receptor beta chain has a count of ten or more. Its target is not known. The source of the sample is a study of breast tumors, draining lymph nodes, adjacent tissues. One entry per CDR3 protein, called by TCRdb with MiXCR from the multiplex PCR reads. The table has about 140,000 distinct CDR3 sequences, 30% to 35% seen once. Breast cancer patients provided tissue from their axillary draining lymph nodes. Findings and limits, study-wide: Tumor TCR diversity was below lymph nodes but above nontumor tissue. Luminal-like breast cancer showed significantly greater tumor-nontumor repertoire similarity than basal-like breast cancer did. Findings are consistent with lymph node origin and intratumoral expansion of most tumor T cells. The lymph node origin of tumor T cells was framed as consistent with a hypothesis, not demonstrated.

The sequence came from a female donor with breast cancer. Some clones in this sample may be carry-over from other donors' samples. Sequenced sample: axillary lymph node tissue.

CDR3 nucleotide sequence: TGTGCCAGCAGTTTCCTTAGCTCCTACGAGCAGTACTTC. This gives the protein CASSFLSSYEQYF. The chain carries TRBV27 and TRBJ2-7; D is unclear. Trimming shortened V by 3 bases and J by 0 bases, and 6 bases separated the two germline ends. The CDR3 length is 13 residues. The germline gives CDR1 MNHEY, CDR2 SMNVEV (reference sequence).